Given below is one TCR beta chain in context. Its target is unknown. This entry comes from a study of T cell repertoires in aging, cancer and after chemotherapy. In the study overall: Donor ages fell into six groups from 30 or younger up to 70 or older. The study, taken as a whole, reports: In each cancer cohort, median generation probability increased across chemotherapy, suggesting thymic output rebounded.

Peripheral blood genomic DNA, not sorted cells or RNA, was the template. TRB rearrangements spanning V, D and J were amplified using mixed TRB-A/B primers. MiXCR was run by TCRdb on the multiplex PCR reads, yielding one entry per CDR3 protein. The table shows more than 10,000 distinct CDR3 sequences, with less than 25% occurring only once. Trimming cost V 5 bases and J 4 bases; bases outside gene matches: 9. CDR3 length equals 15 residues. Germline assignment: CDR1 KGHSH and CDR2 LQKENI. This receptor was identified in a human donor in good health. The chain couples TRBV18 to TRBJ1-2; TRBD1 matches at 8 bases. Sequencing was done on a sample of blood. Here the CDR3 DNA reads TGTGCCAGCTCATCCGACAGGGGTTCCCTCTATGGCTACACCTTC. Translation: CASSSDRGSLYGYTF.